This is a list of T cell receptor beta chains from one sample in a study of human T cells and chemical hapten exposure. Each CDR3 protein gets one entry after TCRdb re-called the RACE reads with MiXCR. Here the sample spans about 99,000 distinct CDR3 sequences, 9.5% to 15% being singletons. The material was whole blood, obtained in connection with sensitization to the hapten diphenylcyclopropenone (DPC). The source is a woman aged 40 to 50 with alopecia areata. Some clones in this sample may be carry-over from other donors' samples. The CDR3 runs from the conserved cysteine through the conserved F or W. The D gene is left open where the match is weak. Part of the rows lack a size; the others show once, few, many or a class for expanded clones.

CDR3nt: TGCAGTGCTAGAGAGGGACTAGCGGGAGCAGATACGCAGTATTTT; CDR3aa: CSAREGLAGADTQYF; v_gene: TRBV20-1; len: 15; abundance: few; d_gene: TRBD2; j_gene: TRBJ2-3
CDR3nt: TGTGCCAGCAGCTTTTGGCCTAGCGGGAGGAATGAGCAGTTCTTC; CDR3aa: CASSFWPSGRNEQFF; v_gene: TRBV7-3; len: 15; abundance: -; d_gene: TRBD2; j_gene: TRBJ2-1
CDR3nt: TGTGCCAGCAGCCGACAGGGCGGGACAGATACGCAGTATTTT; CDR3aa: CASSRQGGTDTQYF; v_gene: TRBV28; len: 14; abundance: -; d_gene: TRBD1; j_gene: TRBJ2-3
CDR3nt: TGTGCCAGCAGCTTATTGGGGGGGACTGAAGCTTTCTTT; CDR3aa: CASSLLGGTEAFF; v_gene: TRBV7-9; len: 13; abundance: -; d_gene: -; j_gene: TRBJ1-1
CDR3nt: TGCAGTGCTAGGATGGGGGGGAACACCGGGGAGCTGTTTTTT; CDR3aa: CSARMGGNTGELFF; v_gene: TRBV20-1; len: 14; abundance: -; d_gene: -; j_gene: TRBJ2-2
CDR3nt: TGCAGCGTTGAAGGGGACAGGGGAGAGCATGAAAAACTGTTTTTT; CDR3aa: CSVEGDRGEHEKLFF; v_gene: TRBV29-1; len: 15; abundance: -; d_gene: TRBD1; j_gene: TRBJ1-4
CDR3nt: TGTGCCAGCCTCTCCGAACAGGCGGGTGGCTACACCTTC; CDR3aa: CASLSEQAGGYTF; v_gene: TRBV28; len: 13; abundance: -; d_gene: -; j_gene: TRBJ1-2
CDR3nt: TGTGCCAGCAGGGTCGGTGGTGCAGATACGCAGTATTTT; CDR3aa: CASRVGGADTQYF; v_gene: TRBV7-2; len: 13; abundance: -; d_gene: -; j_gene: TRBJ2-3
CDR3nt: TGTGCCAGCGGAGGACAGGGGGCTGAAGCTTTCTTT; CDR3aa: CASGGQGAEAFF; v_gene: TRBV2; len: 12; abundance: many; d_gene: TRBD1; j_gene: TRBJ1-1
CDR3nt: TGCAGCGTTGAAGATCGGACCAGTCAGAATCTAGTAGGGGTGTTCTTC; CDR3aa: CSVEDRTSQNLVGVFF; v_gene: TRBV29-1; len: 16; abundance: -; d_gene: -; j_gene: TRBJ2-1
CDR3nt: TGTGCCAGCAGTTTTAGAAACAGGGAAATTCAGTACTTC; CDR3aa: CASSFRNREIQYF; v_gene: TRBV28; len: 13; abundance: -; d_gene: -; j_gene: TRBJ2-4
CDR3nt: TGTGCCAGCAGTACACAAGACAGCTCCCTTTACGAGCAGTACTTC; CDR3aa: CASSTQDSSLYEQYF; v_gene: TRBV12-3/TRBV12-4; len: 15; abundance: many; d_gene: -; j_gene: TRBJ2-7
CDR3nt: TGTGCCAGCAGTTTAAAGGAGACCCAGTACTTC; CDR3aa: CASSLKETQYF; v_gene: TRBV27; len: 11; abundance: many; d_gene: -; j_gene: TRBJ2-5
CDR3nt: TGTGCCAGCAGTGACTCAGCTAGCGGGGGCACAGATACGCAGTATTTT; CDR3aa: CASSDSASGGTDTQYF; v_gene: TRBV6-4; len: 16; abundance: many; d_gene: TRBD2; j_gene: TRBJ2-3
CDR3nt: TGTGCCAGCAGCTTAGGTGTGGGTGAAGCTTTCTTT; CDR3aa: CASSLGVGEAFF; v_gene: TRBV7-2; len: 12; abundance: many; d_gene: -; j_gene: TRBJ1-1
CDR3nt: TGTGCCAGCTCCCACGAGGGGGGCGAGCAGTACTTC; CDR3aa: CASSHEGGEQYF; v_gene: TRBV18; len: 12; abundance: -; d_gene: -; j_gene: TRBJ2-7
CDR3nt: TGTGCCAGCACTCTACCCGGGGGGGCTCCCAACGAGCAGTACTTC; CDR3aa: CASTLPGGAPNEQYF; v_gene: TRBV28; len: 15; abundance: few; d_gene: TRBD2; j_gene: TRBJ2-7
CDR3nt: TGCAGCGTTGAGAGAAGCCGGATACGGGAGCAGTACTTC; CDR3aa: CSVERSRIREQYF; v_gene: TRBV29-1; len: 13; abundance: few; d_gene: -; j_gene: TRBJ2-7
CDR3nt: TGCAGTGCTGAGGTGGATTTTCGCACAGATACGCAGTATTTT; CDR3aa: CSAEVDFRTDTQYF; v_gene: TRBV20-1; len: 14; abundance: few; d_gene: -; j_gene: TRBJ2-3
CDR3nt: TGTGCCAGCAGCACGGGACACCGCAATCAGCCCCAGCATTTT; CDR3aa: CASSTGHRNQPQHF; v_gene: TRBV7-9; len: 14; abundance: -; d_gene: -; j_gene: TRBJ1-5
CDR3nt: TGCAGTGCTAGAGAGGGGGTGGCTAAAGAGACCCAGTACTTC; CDR3aa: CSAREGVAKETQYF; v_gene: TRBV20-1; len: 14; abundance: few; d_gene: -; j_gene: TRBJ2-5
CDR3nt: TGTGCCAGCAGCTTACCAATTACTAGGGAGCAGTTCTTC; CDR3aa: CASSLPITREQFF; v_gene: TRBV11-2; len: 13; abundance: few; d_gene: -; j_gene: TRBJ2-1
CDR3nt: TGCAGCGTTACGTCCTTACAGGGGGCGAACACCGGGGAGCTGTTTTTT; CDR3aa: CSVTSLQGANTGELFF; v_gene: TRBV29-1; len: 16; abundance: -; d_gene: TRBD1; j_gene: TRBJ2-2